One sample yielded the 28 T cell receptor beta chains listed below, sequenced in a study of shared clonotypes between healthy human individuals. The assay was immunoSEQ multiplex PCR, and TCRdb's table has in-frame clones only and misses some. Of approximately 2.5 million clones in the sample, approximately 94% were seen once. Material for sequencing was naive CD4+ T cells sorted from blood. Documented subset: CD45RA+ positively selected. These receptors were collected from a man in his late teens or twenties in good health.

The rearrangement uses TRBV2 and TRBJ2-1; perhaps TRBD1 as D (6 bases). The V end was cut by 3 bases, the J end by 14 bases, with 17 bases between. The CDR3 has 13 residues. Germline lookup yields CDR1 SNHLY and CDR2 FYNNEI. The CDR3 protein is CASSEVQGAKEFF. The CDR3 DNA reads as TGTGCCAGCAGTGAGGTACAGGGCGCAAAAGAGTTCTTC.

The sample holds one count of this clone. CDR3 loop: CASGTGGVQDEQYF. The CDR3 nucleotides read TGCGCCAGCGGGACGGGAGGGGTTCAGGACGAGCAGTACTTC. The V call is TRBV5-1, the J call TRBJ2-7; the match to TRBD2 covers 8 bases. The CDR3 consists of 14 residues. The V and J ends lost 7 bases and 5 bases, in that order; junction bases with no gene match: 11. The germline CDR1 and CDR2 sequences are SGHRS and YFSETQ.

This rearrangement joins TRBV10-2 to TRBJ2-3; no firm D call. The CDR3 is 15 residues long. V dropped 6 bases and J dropped 0 bases, with 13 bases sitting between them. Germline-derived CDR1 and CDR2 are WSHSY and SAAADI. CDR3 bases: TGCGCCAGCAGGCAGCCGGGCCTTAGCACAGATACGCAGTATTTT. Translation: CASRQPGLSTDTQYF.

The chain carries TRBV30 and TRBJ2-7, with 7 positions matching TRBD1. Germline trimming cut 0 bases from V and 7 bases from J; bases unmatched to any gene: 6. There are 13 residues in the CDR3. Germline loops: CDR1 GTSNPN, CDR2 SVGIG (reference sequence). The CDR3 region is CAWSVLRDREQYF. Written as DNA, the CDR3 is TGTGCCTGGAGTGTACTACGGGACAGAGAGCAGTACTTC.

The count of this clone is one. The chain recombines TRBV9 with TRBJ2-3; D tentatively reads TRBD1 or TRBD2 (5 bases each). CDR1 is SGDLS and CDR2 is YYNGEE in the germline V gene. This CDR3 has 19 residues. Trimming removed 0 bases from V and 0 bases from J, with 20 bases in between. Here the CDR3 reads CASSVGRWFEGISTDTQYF. The CDR3 coding sequence is TGTGCCAGCAGCGTAGGACGGTGGTTTGAGGGGATTAGCACAGATACGCAGTATTTT.

This clone appeared once. The CDR3 reads CASSERGDQVGEQFF. Written as DNA, the CDR3 is TGCGCCAGCAGCGAACGGGGAGATCAGGTTGGGGAGCAGTTCTTC. The chain uses TRBV5-1 and TRBJ2-1; the D gene is possibly TRBD2 (5 bases). From germline, CDR1 is SGHRS and CDR2 YFSETQ. The CDR3 runs 15 residues. V lost 4 bases and J lost 10, with 21 bases in between.

Concerning this clone itself: The sample carries other DNA sequences with the same CDR3. CDR3 protein: CASSEGQNYGYTF. Written as DNA, the CDR3 is TGCGCCAGCAGTGAGGGCCAGAACTATGGCTACACCTTC. The chain employs TRBV10-1 and TRBJ1-2, with no clear D. CDR3 length: 13 amino acids. V was cut by 2 bases and J by 2 bases, with 6 bases left in between. Germline CDR1 is WNHNN and CDR2 is SYGVQD (reference sequence).

The V gene is TRBV28, the J gene TRBJ1-1; D remains ambiguous. Germline CDR1 and CDR2: MDHEN and SYDVKM. This CDR3 region has 13 residues. V dropped 2 bases and J dropped 4 bases, with 8 bases sitting between them. Here the CDR3 reads CASSLALGTEAFF. Written as DNA, the CDR3 is TGTGCCAGCAGTTTAGCTCTGGGCACTGAAGCTTTCTTT. Together with reference TRBV28 and TRBJ1-1, the CDR3 gives the full variable domain: DVKVTQSSRYLVKRTGEKVFLECVQDMDHENMFWYRQDPGLGLRLIYFSYDVKMKEKGDIPEGYSVSREKKERFSLILESASTNQTSMYLCASSLALGTEAFFGQGTRLTVV.

The chain couples TRBV5-1 to TRBJ2-7; 10 bases line up with TRBD1. CDR1 and CDR2 from the germline V gene are SGHRS and YFSETQ. The CDR3 consists of 14 residues. V lost 4 bases and J lost 6; bases outside the gene matches: 7. In DNA, the CDR3 is TGCGCCAGCAGCGTGGACAGGGGGACCGGCGAGCAGTACTTC. Its translation is CASSVDRGTGEQYF.

The rearrangement links TRBV6-1 to TRBJ2-5; D might be TRBD2 (6 bases). The V gene's germline CDR1 is MNHNS and CDR2 SASEGT. There are 16 residues in the CDR3. V lost 1 base and J 5 bases, leaving 17 bases between the germline ends. The CDR3 sequence is CASSEGGSSALETQYF. The CDR3 region has the DNA TGTGCCAGCAGTGAAGGGGGCTCTAGCGCTTTGGAGACCCAGTACTTC.

This clone was detected only once. This chain connects TRBV19 to TRBJ2-7; D call uncertain. V was clipped by 4 bases and J by 4 bases, with 8 bases between them. The CDR3 length is 12 residues. Germline values: CDR1 LNHDA, CDR2 SQIVND (reference sequence). CDR3: CASSNGKYEQYF. The CDR3 bases are TGTGCCAGTAGTAACGGAAAGTACGAGCAGTACTTC.

This clone is a singleton in its sample. This sequence joins TRBV11-2 and TRBJ2-2; D is perhaps TRBD1 or TRBD2 (5 bases each). The V and J ends lost 3 bases and 3 bases respectively, with 11 bases between them. This CDR3 has 15 residues. In germline, CDR1 is SGHAT, CDR2 FQNNGV. CDR3 nucleotide sequence: TGTGCCAGCAGCTTTCAGGGACGGGACACCGGGGAGCTGTTTTTT. Encoded protein: CASSFQGRDTGELFF.

The gene calls are TRBV5-1 and TRBJ2-7; 10 bases agree with TRBD1. The CDR3 covers 15 residues. With 3 bases clipped from V and 5 bases from J, the junction kept 8 bases outside the gene matches. Per germline, CDR1 SGHRS and CDR2 YFSETQ. CDR3 amino acids: CASSYSGTGVDEQYF. DNA for the CDR3: TGCGCCAGCAGCTACTCCGGGACAGGGGTCGACGAGCAGTACTTC.

This chain joins TRBV27 and TRBJ2-1, with D perhaps TRBD1 (6 bases). Trimming removed 10 bases at V and 6 bases at J, with 19 bases between. Germline-derived CDR1 and CDR2 are MNHEY and SMNVEV (reference sequence). There are 14 residues in the CDR3. CDR3 sequence: CATKTGKSSNEQFF. The CDR3 coding sequence is TGTGCCACCAAAACAGGGAAAAGTTCCAATGAGCAGTTCTTC.

This chain uses TRBV5-6 with TRBJ1-3, with a tentative D call TRBD1 (5 bases). CDR3 length: 14 residues. V dropped 1 base and J dropped 7 bases, with 12 bases sitting between them. The germline CDR1 and CDR2 sequences are SGHDT and YYEEEE. CDR3 sequence (DNA): TGTGCCAGCAGCTTGAGACAGCCGGGGAACACCATATATTTT. Its protein product is CASSLRQPGNTIYF.

The V call is TRBV19, the J call TRBJ1-1; no clear D. This CDR3 has 16 amino acids. V was shortened by 2 bases and J by 4 bases, with 17 bases between the two germline ends. The germline CDR1 and CDR2 sequences are LNHDA and SQIVND (reference sequence). CDR3 DNA sequence: TGTGCCAGTAGTATAAGGGCTGCGGGTGGAACCACTGAAGCTTTCTTT. It codes for CASSIRAAGGTTEAFF.

As to this clone: The sample contains more than one DNA sequence encoding this CDR3. The J gene is TRBJ1-5, the V gene TRBV30; D ambiguous. Germline V lookup: CDR1 GTSNPN, CDR2 SVGIG (reference sequence). The CDR3 is 14 amino acids. V lost 0 bases, J lost 4 bases, and 10 bases lay in between. The CDR3 DNA is TGTGCCTGGAGTGTGAAGGGTGGGAATCAGCCCCAGCATTTT. Protein product: CAWSVKGGNQPQHF.

The chain has TRBV6-5 and TRBJ1-6, with D possibly matching TRBD1 (6 bases). Per the germline V gene, CDR1 is MNHEY and CDR2 is SVGAGI. The V and J ends lost 6 bases and 5 bases respectively, with 14 bases between them. The CDR3 runs to 15 residues. The CDR3 sequence is CASSLNHRDNSPLHF. The CDR3 DNA follows: TGTGCCAGCAGCCTGAATCACAGGGATAATTCACCCCTCCACTTT.

The CDR3 here is CASTKRTGQNEKLFF. CDR3 coding DNA: TGTGCCAGCACCAAGAGGACAGGTCAGAATGAAAAACTGTTTTTT. The chain has TRBV28 and TRBJ1-4; 7 bases are a match to TRBD1. After removal of 7 bases from V and 5 bases from J, the junction contained 10 bases not matched to a gene. Germline values: CDR1 MDHEN, CDR2 SYDVKM. This CDR3 has 15 residues.

The chain joins TRBV6-1 to TRBJ2-7; D is possibly TRBD1 or TRBD2 (6 bases each). This CDR3 has 14 residues. The ends were cut back, 10 bases at V and 1 base at J, with 17 bases in the middle. Germline values: CDR1 MNHNS, CDR2 SASEGT. CDR3 region: CAILRRGESYEQYF. DNA for the CDR3: TGTGCCATCCTCCGAAGGGGGGAATCCTACGAGCAGTACTTC.

The chain carries TRBV28 and TRBJ1-1, with a weak D call TRBD1 (5 bases). V dropped 4 bases and J dropped 1 base, with 13 bases sitting between them. The CDR3 length is 15 residues. Germline CDR1 is MDHEN and CDR2 is SYDVKM. As DNA, the CDR3 is TGTGCCAGCAGTTCACACCAGACAGCGAACACTGAAGCTTTCTTT. Its translation is CASSSHQTANTEAFF.

The V and J genes are TRBV4-3 and TRBJ2-3; D may match TRBD1 or TRBD2 (6 bases each). Per germline, CDR1 LGHNA and CDR2 YSLEER. The ends were cut back, 1 base at V and 3 bases at J, with 17 bases in the middle. The CDR3 is 17 residues long. The CDR3 bases are TGCGCCAGCAGCCAAGGCCCACAGGGCCGGGGGACAGATACGCAGTATTTT. It codes for CASSQGPQGRGTDTQYF.

The chain recombines TRBV5-6 with TRBJ2-1, with D unclear. The CDR3 runs to 15 residues. Trimming removed 5 bases at V and 10 bases at J, with 22 bases between. The germline gives CDR1 SGHDT, CDR2 YYEEEE. The CDR3 sequence: CASSLPGLTLGEQFF. CDR3 nucleotide sequence: TGTGCCAGCAGTTTACCGGGTCTAACCCTGGGGGAGCAGTTCTTC.

The J gene is TRBJ1-2, the V gene TRBV5-1; 8 bases align to TRBD1. Looked up from germline, CDR1 is SGHRS and CDR2 is YFSETQ. The trim removed 4 bases at V and 0 bases at J, leaving 5 bases unmatched. CDR3 size: 15 residues. The CDR3 spells CASSQGQEANYGYTF. The CDR3 DNA follows: TGCGCCAGCAGCCAGGGACAGGAAGCTAACTATGGCTACACCTTC. Filled out from reference TRBV5-1 and TRBJ1-2, the complete variable domain reads KAGVTQTPRYLIKTRGQQVTLSCSPISGHRSVSWYQQTPGQGLQFLFEYFSETQRNKGNFPGRFSGRQFSNSRSEMNVSTLELGDSALYLCASSQGQEANYGYTFGSGTRLTVV.

CDR3 bases: TGTGCCAGCAGGGAGCGGGGGGGCAGAGAGACCCAGTACTTC. Encoded protein: CASRERGGRETQYF. The rearrangement joins TRBV6-1 to TRBJ2-5; 10 bases line up with TRBD2. The CDR3 loop spans 14 amino acids. CDR1 is MNHNS, CDR2 SASEGT, per germline. The trim removed 6 bases at V and 4 bases at J, leaving 5 bases unmatched.

As to this clone: Other nucleotide sequences from this sample produce the same CDR3. The chain links TRBV2 to TRBJ1-6, with D unclear. Trimming took off 1 base at V and 0 bases at J, with 10 bases between the two ends. The CDR3 extends over 17 amino acids. Germline V gene lookup returns CDR1 SNHLY and CDR2 FYNNEI. DNA of the CDR3: TGTGCCAGCAGTGAAGTTAAAGGGAGCTCCTATAATTCACCCCTCCACTTT. Protein product: CASSEVKGSSYNSPLHF.

The chain links TRBV10-1 to TRBJ2-7; the match to TRBD1 covers 10 bases. The CDR3 contains 14 residues. Trimming removed 6 bases from V and 7 bases from J; junction bases left unmatched: 9. Germline V gene sequence: CDR1 WNHNN, CDR2 SYGVQD (reference sequence). DNA of the CDR3: TGCGCCAGCAGCCCCAGACAGGGGGCTAGTGAGCAGTACTTC. It is translated as CASSPRQGASEQYF.

This clone was counted a single time. The chain couples TRBV7-2 to TRBJ1-4; 8 bases are shared with TRBD1. V lost 4 bases and J lost 1; bases outside the gene matches: 2. The CDR3 covers 15 residues. Germline assignment: CDR1 SGHTA and CDR2 FQGNSA. The CDR3 sequence is CASSSGQGTNEKLFF. In DNA, the CDR3 is TGTGCCAGCAGCTCCGGACAGGGAACTAATGAAAAACTGTTTTTT. Supplemented by reference TRBV7-2 and TRBJ1-4, the full variable domain reads GAGVSQSPSNKVTEKGKDVELRCDPISGHTALYWYRQSLGQGLEFLIYFQGNSAPDKSGLPSDRFSAERTGGSVSTLTIQRTQQEDSAVYLCASSSGQGTNEKLFFGSGTQLSVL.